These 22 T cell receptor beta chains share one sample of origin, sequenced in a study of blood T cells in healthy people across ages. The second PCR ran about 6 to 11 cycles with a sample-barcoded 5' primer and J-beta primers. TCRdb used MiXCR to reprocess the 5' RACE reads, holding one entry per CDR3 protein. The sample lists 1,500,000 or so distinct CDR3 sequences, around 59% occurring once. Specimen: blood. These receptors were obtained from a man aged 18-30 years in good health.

CDR3 sequence: CASSQQGPDQPQHF. The CDR3 bases are TGTGCCAGCAGCCAGCAAGGGCCGGACCAGCCCCAGCATTTT. The rearrangement uses TRBV4-2 and TRBJ1-5, with no clear D. The CDR3 consists of 14 residues. Looked up from germline, CDR1 is LGHNA and CDR2 is YNFKEQ. V was trimmed by 3 bases and J by 7 bases, leaving 13 bases between them.

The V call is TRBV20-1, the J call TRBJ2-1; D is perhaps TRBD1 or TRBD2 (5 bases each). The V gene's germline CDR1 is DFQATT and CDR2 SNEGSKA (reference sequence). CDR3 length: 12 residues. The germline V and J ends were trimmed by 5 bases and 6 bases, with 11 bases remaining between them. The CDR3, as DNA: TGCAGTGCTCAGCGTGGGGGCAATGAGCAGTTCTTC. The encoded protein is CSAQRGGNEQFF.

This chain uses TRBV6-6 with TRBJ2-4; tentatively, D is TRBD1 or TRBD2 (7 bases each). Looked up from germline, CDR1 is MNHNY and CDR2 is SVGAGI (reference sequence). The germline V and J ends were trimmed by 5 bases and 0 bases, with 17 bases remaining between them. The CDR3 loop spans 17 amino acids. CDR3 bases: TGTGCCAGCAGTAATCGACAGGGAGGGTCAGCCAAAAACATTCAGTACTTC. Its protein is CASSNRQGGSAKNIQYF.

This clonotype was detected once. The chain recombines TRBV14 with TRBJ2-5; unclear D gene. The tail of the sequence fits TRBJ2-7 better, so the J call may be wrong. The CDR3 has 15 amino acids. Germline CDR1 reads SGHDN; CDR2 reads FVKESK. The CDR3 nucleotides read TGTGCCAGCAGCCACCCCCGTGGGATATCCTACGAGCAGTACTTC. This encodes CASSHPRGISYEQYF.

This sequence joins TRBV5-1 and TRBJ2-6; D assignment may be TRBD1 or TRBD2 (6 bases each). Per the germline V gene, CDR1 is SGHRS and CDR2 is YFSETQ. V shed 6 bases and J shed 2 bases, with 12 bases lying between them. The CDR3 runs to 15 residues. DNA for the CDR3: TGCGCCAGCAATTCCCGGGGGCCTGGGGCCAACGTCCTGACTTTC. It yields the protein CASNSRGPGANVLTF.

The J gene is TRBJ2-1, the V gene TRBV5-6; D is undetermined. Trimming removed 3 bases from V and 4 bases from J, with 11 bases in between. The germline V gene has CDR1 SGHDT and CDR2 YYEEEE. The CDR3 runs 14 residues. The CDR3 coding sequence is TGTGCCAGCAGCTGGATATCGATTTACAATGAGCAGTTCTTC. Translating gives CASSWISIYNEQFF.

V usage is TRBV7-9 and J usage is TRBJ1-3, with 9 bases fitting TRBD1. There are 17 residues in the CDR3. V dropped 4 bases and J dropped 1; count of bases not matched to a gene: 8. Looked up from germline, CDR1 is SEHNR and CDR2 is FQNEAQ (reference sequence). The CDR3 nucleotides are TGTGCCAGCAGCTCCAGGGACAGGGCCGAATCTGGAAACACCATATATTTT. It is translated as CASSSRDRAESGNTIYF.

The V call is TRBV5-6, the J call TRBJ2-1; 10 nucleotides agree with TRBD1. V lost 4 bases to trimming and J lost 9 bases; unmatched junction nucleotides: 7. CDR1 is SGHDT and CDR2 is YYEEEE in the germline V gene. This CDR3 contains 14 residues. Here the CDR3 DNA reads TGTGCCAGCAGCCCGTTGACAGGGGGCGGTGAGCAGTTCTTC. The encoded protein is CASSPLTGGGEQFF.

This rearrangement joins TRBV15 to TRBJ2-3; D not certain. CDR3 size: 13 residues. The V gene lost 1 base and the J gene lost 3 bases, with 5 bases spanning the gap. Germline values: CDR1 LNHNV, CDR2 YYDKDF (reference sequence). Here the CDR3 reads CATSRGGTDTQYF. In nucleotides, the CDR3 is TGTGCCACCAGCAGAGGGGGTACAGATACGCAGTATTTT.

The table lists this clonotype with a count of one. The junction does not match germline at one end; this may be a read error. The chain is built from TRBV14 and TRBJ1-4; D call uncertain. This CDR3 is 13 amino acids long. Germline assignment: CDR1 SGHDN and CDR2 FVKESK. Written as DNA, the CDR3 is TGTGCCAGCAGCCAAGCCCGAAATGGAAAACTGTTTTTT. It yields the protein CASSQARNGKLFF.

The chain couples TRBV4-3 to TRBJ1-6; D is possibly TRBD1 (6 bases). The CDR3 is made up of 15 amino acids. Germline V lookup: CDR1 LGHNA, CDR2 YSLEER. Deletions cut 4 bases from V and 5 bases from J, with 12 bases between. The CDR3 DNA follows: TGCGCCAGCAGCCGGACGCAGGGGAATAATTCACCCCTCCACTTT. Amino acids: CASSRTQGNNSPLHF.

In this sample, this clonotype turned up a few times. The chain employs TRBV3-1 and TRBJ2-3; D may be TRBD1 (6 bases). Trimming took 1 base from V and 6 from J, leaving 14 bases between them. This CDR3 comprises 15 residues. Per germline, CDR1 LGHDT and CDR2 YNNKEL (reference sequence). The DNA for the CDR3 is TGTGCCAGCAGCCAAGCTTCTTTGGGGGCGGATACGCAGTATTTT. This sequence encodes CASSQASLGADTQYF.

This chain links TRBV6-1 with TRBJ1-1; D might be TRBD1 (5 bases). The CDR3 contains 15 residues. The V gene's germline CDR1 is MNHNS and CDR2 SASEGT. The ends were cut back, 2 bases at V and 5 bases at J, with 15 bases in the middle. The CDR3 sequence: CASSERRGRVTEAFF. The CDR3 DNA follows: TGTGCCAGCAGTGAACGAAGGGGAAGGGTGACTGAAGCTTTCTTT.

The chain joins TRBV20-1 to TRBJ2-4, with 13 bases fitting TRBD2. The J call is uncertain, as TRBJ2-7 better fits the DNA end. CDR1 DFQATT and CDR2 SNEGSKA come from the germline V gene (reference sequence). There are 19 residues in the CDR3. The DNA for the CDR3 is TGCAGTGCTAGAGACCCCTCACTAGCGGGAGGGCCGAGAAGGTACGAGCAGTACTTC. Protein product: CSARDPSLAGGPRRYEQYF.

The CDR3 is CASHYGAYTEAFF. In DNA, the CDR3 is TGTGCCAGCCATTATGGGGCCTACACTGAAGCTTTCTTT. The chain links TRBV6-5 to TRBJ1-1; tentative D call: TRBD1 (5 bases). The ends were cut back, 8 bases at V and 3 bases at J, with 13 bases in the middle. The V gene's germline CDR1 is MNHEY and CDR2 SVGAGI. The CDR3 consists of 13 residues.

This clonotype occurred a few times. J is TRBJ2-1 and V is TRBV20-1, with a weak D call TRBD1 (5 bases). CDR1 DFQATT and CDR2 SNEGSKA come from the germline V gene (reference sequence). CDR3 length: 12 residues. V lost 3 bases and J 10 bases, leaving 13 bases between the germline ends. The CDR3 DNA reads TGCAGTGCTAGTGATCAGGGCCGCGAGCAGTTCTTC. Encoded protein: CSASDQGREQFF.

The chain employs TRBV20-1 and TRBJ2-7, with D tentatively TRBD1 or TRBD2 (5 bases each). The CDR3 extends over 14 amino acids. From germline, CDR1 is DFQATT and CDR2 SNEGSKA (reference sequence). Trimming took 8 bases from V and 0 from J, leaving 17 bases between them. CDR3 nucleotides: TGCAGTCCCGCTGGGGTGGGGACCTCCTACGAGCAGTACTTC. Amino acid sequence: CSPAGVGTSYEQYF.

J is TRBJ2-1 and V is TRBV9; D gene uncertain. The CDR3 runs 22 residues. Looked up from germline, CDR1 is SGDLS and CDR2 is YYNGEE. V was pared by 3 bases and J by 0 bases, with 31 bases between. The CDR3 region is CASSGNMAPVGPRDNSYNEQFF. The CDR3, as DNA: TGTGCCAGCAGCGGTAACATGGCTCCGGTCGGCCCTAGGGATAACTCCTACAATGAGCAGTTCTTC.

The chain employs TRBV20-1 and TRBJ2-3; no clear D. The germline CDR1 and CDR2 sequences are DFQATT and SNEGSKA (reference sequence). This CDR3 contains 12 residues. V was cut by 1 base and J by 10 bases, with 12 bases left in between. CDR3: CSARVGGRPQYF. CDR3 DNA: TGCAGTGCTAGAGTGGGCGGACGTCCGCAGTATTTT.

In DNA form, the CDR3 reads TGCAGCGTCCGATCCGGGACTAGCGGCTATAATGAGCAGTTCTTC. Protein product: CSVRSGTSGYNEQFF. The chain combines TRBV29-1 with TRBJ2-1; 11 bases map to TRBD2. The length of the CDR3 is 15 residues. Germline V gives CDR1 SQVTM, CDR2 ANQGSEA. The trim removed 6 bases at V and 7 bases at J, leaving 11 bases unmatched.

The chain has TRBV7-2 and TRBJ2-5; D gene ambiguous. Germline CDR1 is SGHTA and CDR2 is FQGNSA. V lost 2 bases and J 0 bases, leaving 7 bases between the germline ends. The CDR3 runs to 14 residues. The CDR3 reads CASSLRRYQETQYF. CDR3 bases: TGTGCCAGCAGCTTACGAAGGTACCAAGAGACCCAGTACTTC.

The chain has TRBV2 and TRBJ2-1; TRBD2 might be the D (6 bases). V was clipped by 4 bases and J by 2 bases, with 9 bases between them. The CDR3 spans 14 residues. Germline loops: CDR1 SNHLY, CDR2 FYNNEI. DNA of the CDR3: TGTGCCAGCAGTGTGGGGGGACCCTACAATGAGCAGTTCTTC. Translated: CASSVGGPYNEQFF.